The 22 T cell receptor beta chains given below trace back to one sample, sequenced in a study of blood T cells in healthy people across ages. A second PCR of about 7 to 11 cycles used a sample-barcoded 5' primer and a J-beta primer mix. MiXCR, applied by TCRdb to the 5' RACE reads, yields one record per CDR3 protein. The table lists around 2 million distinct CDR3 sequences, 35% to 50% of them singletons, with around 23% in the top ten. Sequences were obtained from blood. The receptors come from a human donor in good health.

Worth noting for this clonotype: At one of its ends the junction is not consistent with the germline gene, which may arise from a read error. The V gene is TRBV20-1, the J gene TRBJ1-2; weak D call: TRBD1 (5 bases). This CDR3 region has 14 residues. Germline assignment: CDR1 DFQATT and CDR2 SNEGSKA (reference sequence). The CDR3 sequence: CSARDIGGANGCTF. The CDR3 region has the DNA TGCAGTGCTAGAGATATCGGTGGGGCTAATGGCTGCACCTTC.

The V gene is TRBV9, the J gene TRBJ2-1; either TRBD1 or TRBD2 may fit D (5 bases each). V lost 7 bases and J lost 3, with 17 bases in between. From germline, CDR1 is SGDLS and CDR2 YYNGEE. CDR3 length: 15 amino acids. The CDR3 protein is CASSRDGGSYNEQFF. The CDR3 nucleotides are TGTGCCAGCTCCCGAGATGGGGGAAGCTACAATGAGCAGTTCTTC.

This chain links TRBV19 with TRBJ1-4; D gene ambiguous. This CDR3 has 14 residues. Germline CDR1 reads LNHDA; CDR2 reads SQIVND (reference sequence). V shed 0 bases and J shed 7 bases, with 9 bases lying between them. This chain's CDR3 is CASSIEVEGEKLFF. The CDR3 DNA sequence: TGTGCCAGTAGTATAGAGGTTGAGGGTGAAAAACTGTTTTTT.

In this sample, this clonotype turned up a few times. The rearrangement joins TRBV12-3 or TRBV12-4 to TRBJ2-7, with TRBD1 matching 10 bases. V trimming: 7 bases; J trimming: 11 bases; junction bases outside the gene matches: 11. The CDR3 loop spans 13 amino acids. This chain's CDR3 is CASNLIDRGPKYF. The CDR3 DNA follows: TGTGCCAGCAACCTGATTGACAGGGGGCCCAAGTACTTC.

This clonotype came up once. This rearrangement joins TRBV7-9 to TRBJ2-7, with D perhaps TRBD1 or TRBD2 (5 bases each). V shed 6 bases and J shed 6 bases, with 12 bases lying between them. CDR1 is SEHNR and CDR2 is FQNEAQ in the germline V gene (reference sequence). The CDR3 extends over 12 amino acids. The CDR3 spells CASRAEGLEQYF. CDR3 in DNA: TGTGCCAGCAGGGCTGAGGGGCTCGAGCAGTACTTC.

The sample holds a few counts of this clonotype. V gene TRBV12-3 or TRBV12-4 combines with J gene TRBJ2-6, with 8 bases that match TRBD1. This CDR3 is built from 18 residues. The V and J ends lost 4 bases and 0 bases, in that order; junction bases with no gene match: 8. CDR3: CASSSRGLSYSGANVLTF. CDR3 bases: TGTGCCAGCAGTTCCAGGGGGCTCTCGTACTCTGGGGCCAACGTCCTGACTTTC.

CDR3 DNA sequence: TGTGCCAGCAGCCAAGAGTATAACGATCTCTCTCGGGGGGAGCTGTTTTTT. Protein: CASSQEYNDLSRGELFF. V gene TRBV4-2 combines with J gene TRBJ2-2; D is unresolved. The CDR3 has 17 residues. Germline CDR1 LGHNA, CDR2 YNFKEQ. V was shortened by 0 bases and J by 8 bases, with 19 bases between the two germline ends.

The rearrangement joins TRBV9 to TRBJ2-1; tentatively, D is TRBD2 (6 bases). There are 14 residues in the CDR3. Germline CDR1 and CDR2: SGDLS and YYNGEE. The ends were cut back, 3 bases at V and 8 bases at J, with 15 bases in the middle. CDR3 region: CASSELGRGDEQFF. The CDR3 bases are TGTGCCAGCAGCGAACTGGGGCGGGGAGATGAGCAGTTCTTC.

This clonotype was observed a few times. The rearrangement links TRBV5-6 to TRBJ1-4, with 7 bases fitting TRBD1. The CDR3 consists of 13 residues. Trimming removed 5 bases from V and 14 bases from J; junction bases left unmatched: 12. Germline lookup yields CDR1 SGHDT and CDR2 YYEEEE. The CDR3 nucleotides are TGTGCCAGCAGGAGGACAGGACGACTAACCCTGTTTTTT. It is translated as CASRRTGRLTLFF.

The table lists this clonotype with a few counts. This chain uses TRBV24-1 with TRBJ2-5, with no clear D. Trimming took off 2 bases at V and 4 bases at J, with 13 bases between the two ends. The CDR3 extends over 15 amino acids. Germline V CDR1 and CDR2: KGHDR, SFDVKD. CDR3 region: CATSDSRQTGETQYF. CDR3 DNA sequence: TGTGCCACCAGTGATTCACGCCAGACTGGAGAGACCCAGTACTTC.

The chain recombines TRBV12-3 or TRBV12-4 with TRBJ1-6, with TRBD1 matching 9 bases. The V and J ends lost 5 bases and 10 bases, in that order; junction bases with no gene match: 6. CDR3 length equals 14 residues. The CDR3 spells CASSRGQGHSPLHF. The CDR3 nucleotides are TGTGCCAGCAGTCGTGGACAGGGGCACTCACCCCTCCACTTT.

This chain links TRBV20-1 with TRBJ2-5; D possibly corresponds to TRBD1 (5 bases). The J call is uncertain, as TRBJ2-7 better fits the DNA end. The germline V gene has CDR1 DFQATT and CDR2 SNEGSKA (reference sequence). The CDR3 covers 14 residues. The CDR3 sequence is CSASSSKGVGEQYF. CDR3 bases: TGCAGTGCTTCCTCTTCCAAAGGGGTAGGCGAGCAGTACTTC.

The rearrangement uses TRBV29-1 and TRBJ2-1; TRBD1 aligns across 8 bases. Germline assignment: CDR1 SQVTM and CDR2 ANQGSEA. V was clipped by 8 bases and J by 4 bases; unmatched bases: 7. The CDR3 totals 13 residues. CDR3 nucleotide sequence: TGCAGCTTTGGGACAGGAGTTTACAATGAGCAGTTCTTC. Translating gives CSFGTGVYNEQFF.

The chain joins TRBV5-1 to TRBJ1-1, with D perhaps matching TRBD1 (5 bases). Deletions cut 2 bases from V and 12 bases from J, with 17 bases between. The CDR3 contains 13 residues. CDR1 is SGHRS, CDR2 YFSETQ, per germline. The chain's CDR3 is CASSFLSGLESFF. The DNA of the CDR3 is TGCGCCAGCAGCTTTCTGTCGGGGCTAGAATCTTTCTTT.

CDR3 sequence reads: CASSMTTISREQFF. In DNA form, the CDR3 reads TGTGCCAGCAGCATGACAACAATTAGCCGTGAGCAGTTCTTC. J is TRBJ2-1 and V is TRBV7-9; no reliable D call. Germline CDR1 reads SEHNR; CDR2 reads FQNEAQ (reference sequence). This CDR3 is 14 amino acids long. The V end lost 5 bases, the J end lost 9 bases, and 17 bases lay between the germline ends.

The chain links TRBV15 to TRBJ1-5; the D gene is possibly TRBD1 (5 bases). The V gene's germline CDR1 is LNHNV and CDR2 YYDKDF (reference sequence). V was shortened by 1 base and J by 7 bases, with 11 bases between the two germline ends. The CDR3 totals 14 residues. CDR3 DNA: TGTGCCACCAGCAGAGGTGGGGGGTTCCAGCCCCAGCATTTT. Its protein product is CATSRGGGFQPQHF.

This clonotype appeared a few times. The chain recombines TRBV28 with TRBJ1-2, with TRBD1 as a possible D gene (6 bases). Germline V gene sequence: CDR1 MDHEN, CDR2 SYDVKM. V was clipped by 6 bases and J by 5 bases, with 22 bases between them. This CDR3 has 16 amino acids. CDR3 in amino acids: CASSLGPTGAGYGYTF. DNA of the CDR3: TGTGCCAGCAGCCTAGGGCCTACGGGGGCAGGGTATGGCTACACCTTC.

V and J are TRBV29-1 and TRBJ2-7, with TRBD1 matching over 9 bases. V lost 7 bases and J lost 7; bases outside the gene matches: 11. CDR3 length equals 13 residues. Germline lookup yields CDR1 SQVTM and CDR2 ANQGSEA. This chain's CDR3 is CSAGTGSPGEQYF. CDR3 coding DNA: TGCAGCGCTGGGACAGGGTCCCCGGGTGAGCAGTACTTC.

The rearrangement links TRBV12-3 or TRBV12-4 to TRBJ2-5, with TRBD1 as a possible D gene (5 bases). V lost 3 bases and J lost 6, with 14 bases in between. The CDR3 contains 14 residues. The CDR3 bases are TGTGCCAGCAGTTTGGTAGCTAGGGGAAAGACCCAGTACTTC. Translated: CASSLVARGKTQYF.

The gene calls are TRBV7-3 and TRBJ2-5; D uncertain. This CDR3 contains 15 residues. Trimming took off 4 bases at V and 11 bases at J, with 23 bases between the two ends. Germline V lookup: CDR1 SGHTA, CDR2 FQGTGA. CDR3 sequence reads: CASSSTDALYNEQYF. Here the CDR3 DNA reads TGTGCCAGCAGCTCGACCGACGCTTTATACAATGAGCAGTACTTC. Full variable domain (rest looked up from reference TRBV7-3 and TRBJ2-5): GAGVSQTPSNKVTEKGKYVELRCDPISGHTALYWYRQSLGQGPEFLIYFQGTGAADDSGLPNDRFFAVRPEGSVSTLKIQRTERGDSAVYLCASSSTDALYNEQYFGPGTRLLVL.

This clonotype has just a few counts. This rearrangement joins TRBV7-9 to TRBJ1-1, with TRBD1 matching 7 bases. Trimming took 5 bases from V and 6 from J; bases not matched to a gene: 9. The CDR3 extends over 14 amino acids. Germline CDR1 is SEHNR and CDR2 is FQNEAQ (reference sequence). DNA for the CDR3: TGTGCCAGCAGCGCCCGGACAGGCGGACCTGAAGCTTTCTTT. Amino acid sequence: CASSARTGGPEAFF.

This clonotype was counted ten times or more. The chain is built from TRBV2 and TRBJ1-1; TRBD1 matches at 9 bases. The germline V gene encodes CDR1 SNHLY and CDR2 FYNNEI. Trimming removed 4 bases from V and 11 bases from J; junction bases left unmatched: 2. There are 11 residues in the CDR3. CDR3 DNA: TGTGCCAGCAGTGGGGACAGGGCGGCTTTCTTT. This translates into CASSGDRAAFF.